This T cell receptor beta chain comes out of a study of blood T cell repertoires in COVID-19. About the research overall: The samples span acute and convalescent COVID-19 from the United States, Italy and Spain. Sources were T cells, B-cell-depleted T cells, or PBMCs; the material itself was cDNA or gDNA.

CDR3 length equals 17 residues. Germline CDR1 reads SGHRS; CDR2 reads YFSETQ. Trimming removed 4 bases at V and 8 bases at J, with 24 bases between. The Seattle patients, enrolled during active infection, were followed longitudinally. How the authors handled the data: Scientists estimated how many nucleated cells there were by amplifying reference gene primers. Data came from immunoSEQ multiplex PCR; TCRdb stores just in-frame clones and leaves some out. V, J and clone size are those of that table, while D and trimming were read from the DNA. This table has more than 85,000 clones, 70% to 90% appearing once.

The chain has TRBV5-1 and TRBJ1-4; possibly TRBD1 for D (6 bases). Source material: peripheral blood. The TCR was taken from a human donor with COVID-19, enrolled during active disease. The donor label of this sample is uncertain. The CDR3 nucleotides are TGCGCCAGCAGCCCGACTACATCCACAGGGCTAGGAGAAAAACTGTTTTTT. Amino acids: CASSPTTSTGLGEKLFF.